Reported below is one T cell receptor (beta chain). This clonotype appeared many times. Its binding antigen is unknown. One base away there is no much larger clone; base qualities are not given. This sample was included in a study of Graves' ophthalmopathy and Graves' hyperthyroidism (dated by TCRdb to 2017 to 2018). About the investigation overall: Peripheral blood samples were taken at the time of initial diagnosis, before any treatment was given. To tell Graves' ophthalmopathy apart from Graves' hyperthyroidism, and to predict which patients would progress to ophthalmopathy, the study relied on TCR beta repertoire signatures. In total, 135 blood samples were TCR-sequenced: some 40 ophthalmopathy, some 75 hyperthyroidism and approximately 17 hyperthyroidism-to-ophthalmopathy patients. To explore V-J signatures that separate ophthalmopathy from hyperthyroidism, a discovery set of 100 patients was enrolled, consisting of about 45 with ophthalmopathy and 55 to 65 with stable hyperthyroidism. For independent validation, a separate cohort was made up of approximately 18 hyperthyroidism patients plus 17 patients who later progressed from hyperthyroidism to ophthalmopathy. In more than five hyperthyroidism patients, the T-cell repertoires found in thyroid tissue were compared with those found in blood. Following sample collection, hyperthyroidism patients were given methimazole at a starting dose of 30 mg daily, and ophthalmopathy patients were given high-dose intravenous methylprednisolone. The research as a whole found: Most of the expanded thyroid clonotypes with a frequency above 0.001 were also detected in blood, and it was suggested that the thyroid immune response may be reflected by blood repertoires. Ophthalmopathy was separated from stable hyperthyroidism by the 13-signature model with about 89% sensitivity and 81% to 83% specificity in cross-validation and with 80%/75% in the test set. In validation, the model predicted ophthalmopathy progression with 55% to 71% sensitivity and roughly 72% specificity; more than ten predicted patients were CT-confirmed with GO in a median of around 6.5 months. Sample size was not statistically predetermined, and group allocation was not concealed from the investigators.

TCR beta CDR3 regions were amplified from RNA transcripts for repertoire sequencing. A first-round RT-PCR used HTBI primers with the Qiagen OneStep RT-PCR kit, followed by a second-round multiplex PCR, size selection and purification. The libraries underwent paired-end sequencing with 100 bp reads on an Illumina HiSeq2000. The original methods were these. SOAPnuke was used for read processing, and reads with adapters, uncalled bases, a mean Phred below 15, or no exact constant-primer or identifier match were discarded. COPE v1.2.5 was used to merge high-quality paired reads. Each unique nucleotide sequence was defined as a clonotype, and clonotypes were aligned to IMGT TRB V, D and J references with MiTCR v1.1. The analysis was limited to V-J combinations with a frequency above 0.0001, which together covered 99.2% of the repertoires. For each V-J combination, a TCR clonal expansion and chaos score was defined as F50 clonal expansion divided by the chaos observed in the TCRdist matrix. Welch's t-statistics and random forest were used to reduce features to 10 to 15 V-J combinations, which were fed into a naive Bayes classifier. The similarity between thyroid and blood repertoires was quantified using the Morisita-Horn index. Using fastp trimming at Q25 and MiXCR clonotype assembly, TCRdb reanalyzed the public sequencing data and kept in-frame beta chains. One record per CDR3 amino acid sequence lists the most common genes and DNA. The V and J calls shown here were made by TCRdb, not taken from the authors' results. A total of about 390,000 distinct CDR3 sequences appear in this sample, about a sixth of them only once. 2.4% of the sample is in the top ten clones.

A patient counted as having stable hyperthyroidism if there was no progression to ophthalmopathy within 18 months of follow-up. The hyperthyroidism patients were 18 to 65 years old and newly diagnosed, with a disease duration of less than 2 months. Patients were excluded if they had other autoimmune diseases, uncontrolled infections, pregnancy or lactation. Clinical symptoms, serum thyroxine, TRAb, thyroid ultrasound and orbital computed tomography were used for diagnosis. Ficoll-Paque density gradient centrifugation was used to isolate PBMCs from 10 ml of fresh peripheral blood. Trizol reagent was used to extract the total RNA, and its quality was then checked on an Agilent 2100 Bioanalyzer. This clonotype was obtained from an adult woman with stable Graves' hyperthyroidism. Sequencing used peripheral blood.

In nucleotide form, the sequence is TGCGCCAGCAGCTTGGATAGGCTGTGGAACACTGAAGCTTTCTTT. Its protein product is CASSLDRLWNTEAFF. The chain joins TRBV5-1 to TRBJ1-1; no D segment can be confidently identified. V and J lose 0 bases and 1 base, and a span of 10 bases separates them. The CDR3 measures 15 amino acids from cysteine to phenylalanine. Left in the record is the CDR3 DNA by itself, 45 bases read in frame from the first base. Sequences SGHRS (CDR1) and YFSETQ (CDR2) are obtained from the germline V gene.